These 17 T cell receptor beta chains were all obtained from the same sample, sequenced in a study of human T cells and chemical hapten exposure. Using its own MiXCR run on the RACE reads, TCRdb lists one record per CDR3 protein. The sample records fewer than 50,000 distinct CDR3 sequences, over 7.5% being singletons. Time point: patch test 3, about 24 weeks after DPC sensitization. This sample's treatment: therapeutic diphenylcyclopropenone sensitization with weekly scalp DPC. Total RNA extraction was carried out from unfractionated whole blood. Sample: whole blood, taken in connection with sensitization to the hapten diphenylcyclopropenone (DPC). The receptors were sampled from a man aged 45-65 years with alopecia areata. Some clones in this sample may be carry-over from other donors' samples.

For this clonotype: This clone may be a read error of a much larger clone one base away. The conserved closing phenylalanine or tryptophan is absent in this CDR3, likely reflecting a read error. The chain is built from TRBV9 and TRBJ2-2; possible D gene TRBD2, 5 bases. The V and J ends lost 4 bases and 3 bases respectively, with 10 bases between them. Germline lookup yields CDR1 SGDLS and CDR2 YYNGEE. The CDR3 sequence is 14 residues long. In DNA form, the CDR3 reads TGTGCCAGCAGCAGGCGGGCCGACACCGGGGAGCTGTTTTTA. It codes for CASSRRADTGELFL.

This clonotype was seen only a few times. CDR3 DNA sequence: TGTGCCAGCAGTTTAAGCAGGGGATTGGGGGCCATTAACTACGAGCAGTACTTC. Its translation: CASSLSRGLGAINYEQYF. The gene calls are TRBV28 and TRBJ2-7, with a possible D match to TRBD1 (6 bases). Germline loops: CDR1 MDHEN, CDR2 SYDVKM. Trimming removed 2 bases from V and 3 bases from J, with 23 bases in between. The CDR3 loop spans 18 amino acids.

V and J are TRBV7-6 and TRBJ2-3; 7 bases fit TRBD2. This CDR3 contains 15 residues. Losses at the gene ends were 5 bases for V and 4 bases for J; bases not matched to a gene: 9. The germline CDR1 and CDR2 sequences are SGHVS and FNYEAQ. CDR3 DNA sequence: TGTGCCAGCAGCCTAAGAGGACTAGGTCCAGATACGCAGTATTTT. It encodes CASSLRGLGPDTQYF.

There are a few counts of this clonotype. V is TRBV28 and J is TRBJ1-2; D is perhaps TRBD1 (5 bases). Per germline, CDR1 MDHEN and CDR2 SYDVKM. The CDR3 has 13 residues. Trimming took off 2 bases at V and 4 bases at J, with 8 bases between the two ends. CDR3 DNA: TGTGCCAGCAGTTTAGGGCAGGGCTATGGCTACACCTTC. It codes for CASSLGQGYGYTF.

This clonotype was recorded many times. The rearrangement uses TRBV6-5 and TRBJ2-5; D uncertain. The CDR3 contains 14 residues. Germline V gene lookup returns CDR1 MNHEY and CDR2 SVGAGI. The V end lost 6 bases, the J end lost 4 bases, and 15 bases lay between the germline ends. CDR3 loop: CASRRPSRGETQYF. CDR3 nucleotides: TGTGCCAGCAGACGCCCCTCCAGAGGAGAGACCCAGTACTTC.

This clonotype has more than one count but fewer than ten. The genes are TRBV9 and TRBJ1-1, with a possible D match to TRBD1 (5 bases). Trimming took 0 bases from V and 1 from J, leaving 13 bases between them. Per the germline V gene, CDR1 is SGDLS and CDR2 is YYNGEE. CDR3 length equals 16 residues. As DNA, the CDR3 is TGTGCCAGCAGCGTAGGAGACAGCCTTCCGAACACTGAAGCTTTCTTT. This codes for CASSVGDSLPNTEAFF.

This clonotype came up many times. The rearrangement uses TRBV5-1 and TRBJ2-7; maybe TRBD1 (6 bases). Per the germline V gene, CDR1 is SGHRS and CDR2 is YFSETQ. V was clipped by 4 bases and J by 0 bases, with 11 bases between them. The CDR3 is made up of 14 amino acids. The CDR3 region is CASSGGQPSYEQYF. CDR3 nucleotide sequence: TGCGCCAGCAGCGGAGGACAGCCCTCCTACGAGCAGTACTTC.

This clonotype was found many times. The genes are TRBV30 and TRBJ2-7; 7 positions match TRBD1. The CDR3 has 14 residues. Germline loops: CDR1 GTSNPN, CDR2 SVGIG (reference sequence). V trimming: 6 bases; J trimming: 2 bases; junction bases outside the gene matches: 10. The CDR3 loop reads CACTRRDSAYEQYF. DNA for the CDR3: TGTGCCTGTACCCGCCGGGACAGCGCCTACGAGCAGTACTTC.

This clonotype was counted between two and nine times. V is TRBV7-8 and J is TRBJ2-7, with TRBD2 matching over 11 bases. This CDR3 is built from 16 residues. Germline V gene sequence: CDR1 SGHVS, CDR2 FQNEAQ. Losses at the gene ends were 0 bases for V and 1 base for J; bases not matched to a gene: 2. The CDR3 protein is CASSLARLAGSYEQYF. The CDR3 region has the DNA TGTGCCAGCAGCTTAGCTAGACTAGCGGGATCCTACGAGCAGTACTTC. The whole variable domain, remainder taken from reference TRBV7-8 and TRBJ2-7, is GAGVSQSPRYKVAKRGQDVALRCDPISGHVSLFWYQQALGQGPEFLTYFQNEAQLDKSGLPSDRFFAERPEGSVSTLKIQRTQQEDSAVYLCASSLARLAGSYEQYFGPGTRLTVT.

This clonotype has ten or more counts. V usage is TRBV11-2 and J usage is TRBJ1-1, with no clear D. CDR1 is SGHAT and CDR2 is FQNNGV in the germline V gene. CDR3 length: 14 amino acids. V gave up 0 bases and J gave up 0 bases, with 5 bases separating them. This CDR3 is CASSLERLNTEAFF. In DNA form, the CDR3 reads TGTGCCAGCAGCTTAGAGCGGTTGAACACTGAAGCTTTCTTT.

Details on this clonotype: A much larger clone lies a single base off, so this may be a read error. This chain joins TRBV27 and TRBJ2-5; D is unclear. The germline V gene has CDR1 MNHEY and CDR2 SMNVEV (reference sequence). CDR3 length equals 13 residues. CDR3: CASSRQYQETQNF. CDR3 in DNA: TGTGCCAGCAGTCGCCAGTACCAAGAGACCCAGAACTTC.

This clonotype came up a few times. This sequence joins TRBV28 and TRBJ1-2; D perhaps matches TRBD1 (6 bases). V was trimmed by 6 bases and J by 5 bases, leaving 16 bases between them. The CDR3 contains 14 residues. The V gene's germline CDR1 is MDHEN and CDR2 SYDVKM. As DNA, the CDR3 is TGTGCCAGCAGCAAGGGGGTTGAGGGGTATGGCTACACCTTC. Its translation is CASSKGVEGYGYTF.

CDR3 in amino acids: CASSQVTDSPLHF. In DNA, the CDR3 is TGTGCCAGCAGCCAGGTAACAGATTCACCCCTCCACTTT. V gene TRBV3-1 combines with J gene TRBJ1-6; no firm D call. V was shortened by 3 bases and J by 8 bases, with 8 bases between the two germline ends. CDR3 size: 13 residues. CDR1 is LGHDT, CDR2 YNNKEL, per germline (reference sequence).

In regard to this clonotype: With a much larger clone just one base away, this may be a read error. The rearrangement joins TRBV7-2 to TRBJ2-2; D remains unclear. Germline lookup yields CDR1 SGHTA and CDR2 FQGNSA. The CDR3 runs to 14 residues. CDR3 loop: CVSRPPVITGELFF. For the CDR3, the DNA is TGTGTCAGCAGGCCGCCAGTTATTACCGGGGAGCTGTTTTTT.

This clonotype was detected a few times. The V call is TRBV20-1, the J call TRBJ2-5; the match to TRBD2 covers 11 bases. With V trimmed by 6 bases and J by 9 bases, 6 bases remained unmatched. Germline CDR1 DFQATT, CDR2 SNEGSKA (reference sequence). This CDR3 is built from 12 residues. CDR3 DNA: TGCAGTGCCACTAGCGGGAGCGGCGCCCAGTACTTC. Its protein is CSATSGSGAQYF.

This rearrangement joins TRBV7-8 to TRBJ2-3, with TRBD1 matching 8 bases. The J segment lost 4 bases and the V segment lost 5 bases, leaving 8 bases of the junction unmatched. CDR1 and CDR2 (germline): SGHVS, FQNEAQ. CDR3 length: 15 residues. The CDR3 DNA follows: TGTGCCAGCAGCACCCGGACAGGGATCGCAGATACGCAGTATTTT. Its translation: CASSTRTGIADTQYF.

The chain uses TRBV12-3 or TRBV12-4 and TRBJ2-1, with 7 bases that match TRBD1. This CDR3 has 13 amino acids. The J segment lost 4 bases and the V segment lost 6 bases, leaving 3 bases of the junction unmatched. CDR3 loop: CASRKQGYNEQFF. The CDR3 coding sequence is TGTGCCAGCAGAAAACAGGGGTACAATGAGCAGTTCTTC.